These 2 T cell receptor beta chains came from one sample sequenced in a study of blood T cells in healthy people across ages (dated by TCRdb to between 2015 and 2017). Library generation was performed with 5' RACE. The sequencer was an Illumina HiSeq 2500. A second PCR of roughly 7 to 11 cycles was run with a J-beta primer mix and a sample-barcoded 5' primer. In-frame beta chains were kept once TCRdb had trimmed the public reads at Q25 with fastp and called clones with MiXCR. When rows share a CDR3 protein, they turn into one entry using the most common DNA and genes. The sample table lists 2 million or so distinct CDR3 sequences, just under 50% of them with a count of one. The top ten constitute more than 2% of the sample. What was sequenced was blood. All receptors derive from a middle-aged woman in good health.

The chain employs TRBV3-1 and TRBJ2-5; 16 bases are a match to TRBD2. Germline V lookup: CDR1 LGHDT, CDR2 YNNKEL (reference sequence). CDR3 length: 19 amino acids. Trimming took 3 bases from V and 6 from J; bases not matched to a gene: 13. DNA for the CDR3: TGTGCCAGCAGCCACGCCGGGACTAGCGGGGGGGCCGCGTCGAAGACCCAGTACTTC. This encodes CASSHAGTSGGAASKTQYF.

This sequence joins TRBV9 and TRBJ2-7; 9 nucleotides match TRBD1. Germline CDR1 and CDR2: SGDLS and YYNGEE. V gave up 0 bases and J gave up 4 bases; unmatched junction bases: 11. The CDR3 length is 17 residues. The CDR3 coding sequence is TGTGCCAGCAGCGTAGCGGAGGACAGGGGTGTATTTTACGAGCAGTACTTC. Its protein is CASSVAEDRGVFYEQYF.